This section outlines one T cell receptor beta chain sequence together with its context. TCRdb's copy holds only in-frame clones and misses some; the assay was immunoSEQ multiplex PCR. The sample consists of 130,000 to 150,000 clones, roughly 92% of them appearing once. This CDR3 is built from 15 residues. J gave up 5 bases and V 5 bases, and 8 bases lay outside the gene matches. Germline V gene lookup returns CDR1 SNHLY and CDR2 FYNNEI. These data are taken from a study of control samples from healthy donors and cancer patients. The source material was blood. The clonotype comes from a man aged 25-45 years in good health. V gene TRBV2 combines with J gene TRBJ2-5, with 10 bases identical to TRBD1. CDR3 sequence reads: CASSPDRGRGETQYF. The CDR3 DNA sequence: TGTGCCAGCAGTCCGGACAGGGGGAGGGGGGAGACCCAGTACTTC.